This T cell receptor (beta chain) emerged from a study of response to subunit inactivated influenza vaccine. Study-level findings and limits: Every seasonal influenza vaccination brings in few new T cells, the authors suggested.

This clonotype appeared many times. Antigen: not known. The CDR3 contains 15 residues. Trimming at V came to 5 bases and at J to 5 bases, leaving 11 bases not matched to a gene. Germline values: CDR1 DFQATT, CDR2 SNEGSKA (reference sequence). From the RT-PCR reads, TCRdb called clonotypes with MiXCR, one entry per CDR3 protein. Of about 780,000 distinct CDR3 sequences in the sample, around 18% were seen once. V and J are TRBV20-1 and TRBJ2-1, with 8 bases aligning to TRBD2. This clonotype originated in a man over 45 who received an inactivated influenza vaccine. The starting material was PBMCs from blood, obtained around 5 days after vaccination. The CDR3 coding sequence is TGCAGTGCTTCCGCCGGGACTAGTATCCACAATGAGCAGTTCTTC. This codes for CSASAGTSIHNEQFF.